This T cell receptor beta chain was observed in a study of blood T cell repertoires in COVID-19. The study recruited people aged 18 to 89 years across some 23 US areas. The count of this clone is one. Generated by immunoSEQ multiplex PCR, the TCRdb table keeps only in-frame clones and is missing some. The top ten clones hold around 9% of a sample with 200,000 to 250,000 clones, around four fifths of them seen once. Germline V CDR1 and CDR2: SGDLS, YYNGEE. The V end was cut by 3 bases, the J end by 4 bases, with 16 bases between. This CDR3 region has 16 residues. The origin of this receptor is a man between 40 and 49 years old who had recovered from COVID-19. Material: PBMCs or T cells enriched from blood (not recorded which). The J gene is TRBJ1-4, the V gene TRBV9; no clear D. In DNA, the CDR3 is TGTGCCAGCAGCGCCGGCCCCGGGAACTTTAATGAAAAACTGTTTTTT. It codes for CASSAGPGNFNEKLFF.